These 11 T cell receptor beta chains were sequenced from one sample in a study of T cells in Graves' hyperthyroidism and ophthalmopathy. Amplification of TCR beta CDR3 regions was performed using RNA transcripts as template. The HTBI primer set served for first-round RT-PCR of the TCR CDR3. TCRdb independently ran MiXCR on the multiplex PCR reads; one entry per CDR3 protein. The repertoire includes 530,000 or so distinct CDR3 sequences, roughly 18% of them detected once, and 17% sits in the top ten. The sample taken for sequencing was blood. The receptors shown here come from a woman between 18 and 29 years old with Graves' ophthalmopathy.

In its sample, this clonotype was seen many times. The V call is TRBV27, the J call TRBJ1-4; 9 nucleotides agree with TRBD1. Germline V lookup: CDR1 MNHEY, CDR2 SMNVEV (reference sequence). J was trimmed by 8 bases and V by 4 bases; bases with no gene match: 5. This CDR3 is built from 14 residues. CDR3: CASSSGQGVEKLFF. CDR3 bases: TGTGCCAGCAGTTCGGGACAGGGTGTCGAAAAACTGTTTTTT.

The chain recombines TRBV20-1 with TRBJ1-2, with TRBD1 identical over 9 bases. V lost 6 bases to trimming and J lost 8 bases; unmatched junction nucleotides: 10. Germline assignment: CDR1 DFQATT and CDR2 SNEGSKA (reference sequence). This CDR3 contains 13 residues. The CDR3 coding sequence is TGCAGTGCACCCAAGACAGGGGGGCGCGGCTACACCTTC. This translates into CSAPKTGGRGYTF.

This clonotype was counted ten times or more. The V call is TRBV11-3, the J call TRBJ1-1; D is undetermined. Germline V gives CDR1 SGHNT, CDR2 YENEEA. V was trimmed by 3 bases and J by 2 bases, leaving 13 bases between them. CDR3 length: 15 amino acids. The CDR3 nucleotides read TGTGCCAGCAGCTTCGTCGGGCCCCCCAACACTGAAGCTTTCTTT. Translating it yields CASSFVGPPNTEAFF.

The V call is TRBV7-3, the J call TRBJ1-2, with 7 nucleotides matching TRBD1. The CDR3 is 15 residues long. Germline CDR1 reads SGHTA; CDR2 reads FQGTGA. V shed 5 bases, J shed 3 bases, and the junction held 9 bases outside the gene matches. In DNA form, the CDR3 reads TGTGCCAGCAGCCCCGGACAGGTGGCACACTATGGCTACACCTTC. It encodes CASSPGQVAHYGYTF.

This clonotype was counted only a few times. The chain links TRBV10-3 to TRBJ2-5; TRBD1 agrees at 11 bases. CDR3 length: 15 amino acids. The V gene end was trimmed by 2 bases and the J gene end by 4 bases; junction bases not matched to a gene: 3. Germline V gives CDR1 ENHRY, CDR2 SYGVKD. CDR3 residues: CAISEGTGGRETQYF. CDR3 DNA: TGTGCCATCAGTGAGGGGACAGGGGGAAGAGAGACCCAGTACTTC.

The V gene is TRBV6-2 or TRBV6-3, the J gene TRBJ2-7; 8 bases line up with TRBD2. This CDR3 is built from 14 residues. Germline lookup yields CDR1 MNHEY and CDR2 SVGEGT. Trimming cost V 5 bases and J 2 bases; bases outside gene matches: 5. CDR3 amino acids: CASSKIAGTYEQYF. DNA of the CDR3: TGTGCCAGCAGTAAAATAGCGGGAACCTACGAGCAGTACTTC.

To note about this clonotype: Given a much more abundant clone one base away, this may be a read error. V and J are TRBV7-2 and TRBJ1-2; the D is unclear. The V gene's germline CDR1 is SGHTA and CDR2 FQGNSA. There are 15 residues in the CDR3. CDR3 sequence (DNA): TGTGCCAGCAGCTTAGAAGGCAACCCTAACTATAGCTACACCTTC. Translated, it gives CASSLEGNPNYSYTF.

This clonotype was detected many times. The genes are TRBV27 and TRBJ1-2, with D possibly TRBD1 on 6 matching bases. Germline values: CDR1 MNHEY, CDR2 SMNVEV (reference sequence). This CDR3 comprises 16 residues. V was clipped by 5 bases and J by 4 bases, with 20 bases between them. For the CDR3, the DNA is TGTGCCAGCAGTGAACAGGGTGGAGGACGCCTCTATGGCTACACCTTC. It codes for CASSEQGGGRLYGYTF.

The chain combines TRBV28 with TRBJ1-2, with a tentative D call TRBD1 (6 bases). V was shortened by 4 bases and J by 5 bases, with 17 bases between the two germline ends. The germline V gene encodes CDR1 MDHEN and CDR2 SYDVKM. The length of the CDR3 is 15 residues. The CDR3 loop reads CASSSPARGNYGYTF. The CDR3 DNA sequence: TGTGCCAGCAGTTCTCCCGCTAGGGGGAATTATGGCTACACCTTC.

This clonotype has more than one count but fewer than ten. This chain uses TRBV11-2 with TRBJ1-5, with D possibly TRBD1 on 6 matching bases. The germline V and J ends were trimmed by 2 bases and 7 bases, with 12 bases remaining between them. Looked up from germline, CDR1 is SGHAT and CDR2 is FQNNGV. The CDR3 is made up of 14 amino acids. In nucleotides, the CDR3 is TGTGCCAGCAGCTTAAGGCCAGGGGAACAGCCCCAGCATTTT. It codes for CASSLRPGEQPQHF.

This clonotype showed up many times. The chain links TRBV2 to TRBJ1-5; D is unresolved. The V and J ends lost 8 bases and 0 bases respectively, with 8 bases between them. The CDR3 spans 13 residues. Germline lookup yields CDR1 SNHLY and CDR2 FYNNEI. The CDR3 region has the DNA TGTGCCAGCCAGCCCGATAGCAATCAGCCCCAGCATTTT. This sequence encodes CASQPDSNQPQHF.